A selection of T cell receptor beta chains follows, all from one sample in a study of response to subunit inactivated influenza vaccine. TCRdb fed the RT-PCR reads into MiXCR, producing one record per CDR3 protein. The repertoire has hundreds of thousands of distinct CDR3 sequences, approximately 10% of them found once; the top ten carry 9.5% to 12%. These data also featured in a second study, about T cells expressing NK-cell markers.

This specimen consisted of PBMCs from blood, obtained on the day of vaccination. These TCRs come from a man between 45 and 60 years old who received an inactivated influenza vaccine. Each CDR3 is given with its conserved first and last residue.

J gene: TRBJ2-1
V gene: TRBV5-1
CDR3 protein: CASSPQGGVEQFF

J gene: TRBJ2-3
V gene: TRBV3-1
CDR3 protein: CASSGFSLDTQYF

J gene: TRBJ1-1
V gene: TRBV28
CDR3 protein: CASSRGSLNTEAFF

J gene: TRBJ2-7
V gene: TRBV4-1
CDR3 protein: CASSQGPDGSYEQYF

J gene: TRBJ2-3
V gene: TRBV7-6
CDR3 protein: CASSLGAGVTDTQYF

J gene: TRBJ2-1
V gene: TRBV20-1
CDR3 protein: CSPHSGGLNEQFF

J gene: TRBJ2-7
V gene: TRBV20-1
CDR3 protein: CSARSDGQFSYEQYF

J gene: TRBJ2-1
V gene: TRBV24-1
CDR3 protein: CATGDTSVRNEQFF

J gene: TRBJ2-7
V gene: TRBV6-2/TRBV6-3
CDR3 protein: CASSYSIGLEQYF

J gene: TRBJ2-7
V gene: TRBV11-2
CDR3 protein: CASSSKSSAGAYLGYEQYF

J gene: TRBJ2-5
V gene: TRBV12-5
CDR3 protein: CASGLAAGETQYF

J gene: TRBJ2-2
V gene: TRBV20-1
CDR3 protein: CSALRPNTGELFF

J gene: TRBJ2-1
V gene: TRBV9
CDR3 protein: CASSVATGNNEQFF

J gene: TRBJ2-5
V gene: TRBV7-8
CDR3 protein: CASSYQAGGRQETQYF

J gene: TRBJ2-2
V gene: TRBV5-1
CDR3 protein: CASAGQTGELFF

J gene: TRBJ1-1
V gene: TRBV6-5
CDR3 protein: CASSDRGTEAFF

J gene: TRBJ2-2
V gene: TRBV5-6
CDR3 protein: CASSYAETGETGELFF

J gene: TRBJ2-5
V gene: TRBV20-1
CDR3 protein: CSARFLTLGSVNGETQYF

J gene: TRBJ1-3
V gene: TRBV7-9
CDR3 protein: CASRPRAGRSGNTIYF

J gene: TRBJ2-1
V gene: TRBV4-3
CDR3 protein: CASSHGLAGANEQFF

J gene: TRBJ1-1
V gene: TRBV12-3/TRBV12-4
CDR3 protein: CASSLWQNTEACF

J gene: TRBJ2-4
V gene: TRBV6-5
CDR3 protein: CASSYSYGNGDIQYF

J gene: TRBJ2-2
V gene: TRBV19
CDR3 protein: CASRGRRAANTGELFF

J gene: TRBJ2-7
V gene: TRBV13
CDR3 protein: CASSPQRVHEQYF

J gene: TRBJ2-3
V gene: TRBV2
CDR3 protein: CASSIVSDTQYF

J gene: TRBJ2-7
V gene: TRBV20-1
CDR3 protein: CSARDAYKSYEQYF

J gene: TRBJ1-4
V gene: TRBV20-1
CDR3 protein: CSARGRGGEKLFF

J gene: TRBJ1-2
V gene: TRBV7-2
CDR3 protein: CASSLAEGSYGYTF

J gene: TRBJ2-1
V gene: TRBV11-2
CDR3 protein: CASSSHPGLAGTYNEQFF

J gene: TRBJ2-2
V gene: TRBV4-2
CDR3 protein: CASRGLAGPGELFF

J gene: TRBJ1-1
V gene: TRBV7-2
CDR3 protein: CASSKDRVVTEAFF